This TCR beta chain was profiled in a study of type 1 and type 2 diabetes patients. PCR was run on genomic DNA. Multiplex PCR with 30 forward and 13 reverse primers amplified the TCR beta CDR3. TCRdb recomputed calls from the multiplex PCR reads with MiXCR, one row per CDR3 protein. The sample has under 300,000 distinct CDR3 sequences; around 47% are singletons. Roughly 10 milliliters of peripheral blood were collected from each participant. This clonotype was found a few times. The antigen remains undetermined. The V end lost 1 base, the J end lost 9 bases, and 13 bases lay between the germline ends. There are 14 residues in the CDR3. Per the germline V gene, CDR1 is SGHAT and CDR2 is FQNNGV. Whole-study findings and limits: Both CD4+ and CD8+ type 2 diabetes repertoires showed significantly higher diversity than type 1.

The receptor comes from a young man with type 2 diabetes. Sequenced input: peripheral blood mononuclear cells (PBMCs). The chain combines TRBV11-2 with TRBJ2-1, with D maybe TRBD2 (7 bases). The CDR3 loop reads CASSLGEGGSEQFF. CDR3 nucleotide sequence: TGTGCCAGCAGCTTAGGGGAGGGGGGTAGTGAGCAGTTCTTC.